These 4 T cell receptor beta chains were sequenced from one sample in a study of blood T cell repertoires in COVID-19. TCRdb keeps only in-frame clones here, not all; method: immunoSEQ multiplex PCR. The table records approximately 250,000 clones, over 70% of them present only once. Sequenced: peripheral blood. All receptors derive from a human donor in a cohort sampled during active COVID-19.

The chain combines TRBV7-9 with TRBJ2-5, with 11 nucleotides matching TRBD2. In germline, CDR1 is SEHNR, CDR2 FQNEAQ (reference sequence). The CDR3 is made up of 17 amino acids. J gave up 0 bases and V 1 base, and 4 bases lay outside the gene matches. CDR3: CASSLGLAGGNQETQYF. Here the CDR3 DNA reads TGTGCCAGCAGCTTAGGTCTAGCGGGAGGAAACCAAGAGACCCAGTACTTC.

This chain joins TRBV28 and TRBJ1-3; 8 nucleotides agree with TRBD1. Germline-derived CDR1 and CDR2 are MDHEN and SYDVKM. CDR3 size: 16 residues. The junction had 9 bases not matched to a gene; V was cut back by 6 bases and J by 2 bases. The CDR3 loop reads CASSRWGTGAGNTIYF. The CDR3 DNA is TGTGCCAGCAGCCGATGGGGGACAGGCGCTGGAAACACCATATATTTT. Variable domain in full (rest from reference TRBV28 and TRBJ1-3): DVKVTQSSRYLVKRTGEKVFLECVQDMDHENMFWYRQDPGLGLRLIYFSYDVKMKEKGDIPEGYSVSREKKERFSLILESASTNQTSMYLCASSRWGTGAGNTIYFGEGSWLTVV.

This clone was counted ten times or more. The chain is built from TRBV18 and TRBJ1-2; 7 nucleotides agree with TRBD1. Germline V gives CDR1 KGHSH, CDR2 LQKENI. This CDR3 has 17 amino acids. With V trimmed by 1 base and J by 2 bases, 10 bases remained unmatched. This CDR3 reads CASSPLGRGQRNYGYTF. The CDR3 nucleotides read TGTGCCAGCTCACCACTCGGGAGGGGGCAGAGAAACTATGGCTACACCTTC.

V gene TRBV6-1 combines with J gene TRBJ1-6; 8 bases agree with TRBD1. With V trimmed by 3 bases and J by 10 bases, 8 bases remained unmatched. The germline V gene has CDR1 MNHNS and CDR2 SASEGT. The CDR3 spans 15 residues. The CDR3 bases are TGTGCCAGCAGTGAGGGAACAGGGGGTGGGTCACCCCTCCACTTT. It codes for CASSEGTGGGSPLHF.